The table lists the clone carrying this T cell receptor beta chain with a few counts. The data were obtained in a study of T-cell reconstitution after alpha-beta-depleted transplantation in children. Trimming took 2 bases from V and 8 from J, leaving 12 bases between them. The CDR3 has 13 residues. Per the germline V gene, CDR1 is KGHSH and CDR2 is LQKENI. Preparation of the TCRbeta library used unique molecular identifiers. TCRdb re-called the PCR reads with MiXCR, one entry per CDR3 protein. The data show just over 350,000 distinct CDR3 sequences, with roughly 14% seen just once and over 3.5% held by the top ten.

The TCR comes from a human donor who donated a stem cell graft to a child with Fanconi anemia. The sequences come from PBMCs, collected from the stem cell graft. This chain links TRBV18 with TRBJ1-1; D might be TRBD1 (6 bases). The CDR3 nucleotides read TGTGCCAGCTCACCATCCCGGGACAAAGAAGCTTTCTTT. Its translation: CASSPSRDKEAFF.